This TCR beta chain was captured in a study of T-cell reconstitution after alpha-beta-depleted transplantation in children. Construction of the TCRbeta library involved unique molecular identifiers. One entry per CDR3 protein results from TCRdb running MiXCR on the PCR reads. The sample yields some 520,000 distinct CDR3 sequences, approximately 29% seen once. Trimming stripped 10 bases from V and 2 bases from J, with 28 bases between. Germline lookup yields CDR1 PRHDT and CDR2 FYEKMQ (reference sequence). The CDR3 totals 18 residues. The input for sequencing was PBMCs from the stem cell graft donor, taken from the stem cell graft. This sequence was found in a human donor who donated a stem cell graft to a child with aplastic anemia. The genes are TRBV13 and TRBJ2-3, with D perhaps matching TRBD1 (7 bases). CDR3: CATKPGTTSRGVTDTQYF. The CDR3 coding sequence is TGTGCCACCAAGCCCGGGACCACGTCCAGGGGGGTCACAGATACGCAGTATTTT.